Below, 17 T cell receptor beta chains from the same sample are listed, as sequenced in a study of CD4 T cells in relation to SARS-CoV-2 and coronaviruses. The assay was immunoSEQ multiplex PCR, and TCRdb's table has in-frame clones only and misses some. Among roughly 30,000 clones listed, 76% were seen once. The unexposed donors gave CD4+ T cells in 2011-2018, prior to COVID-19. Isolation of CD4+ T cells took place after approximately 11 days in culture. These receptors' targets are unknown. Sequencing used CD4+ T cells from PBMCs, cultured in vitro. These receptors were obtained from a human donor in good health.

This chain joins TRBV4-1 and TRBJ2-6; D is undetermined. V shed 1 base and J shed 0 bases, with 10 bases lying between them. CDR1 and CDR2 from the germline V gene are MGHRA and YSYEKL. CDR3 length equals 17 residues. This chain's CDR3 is CASSQGFPFSGANVLTF. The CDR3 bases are TGCGCCAGCAGCCAAGGGTTTCCCTTCTCTGGGGCCAACGTCCTGACTTTC.

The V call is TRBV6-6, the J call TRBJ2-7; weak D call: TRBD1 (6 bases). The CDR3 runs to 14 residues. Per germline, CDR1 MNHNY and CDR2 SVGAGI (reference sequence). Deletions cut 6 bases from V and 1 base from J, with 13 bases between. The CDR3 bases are TGTGCCAGCAGAACAGGGTCGGGATCCTACGAGCAGTACTTC. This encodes CASRTGSGSYEQYF.

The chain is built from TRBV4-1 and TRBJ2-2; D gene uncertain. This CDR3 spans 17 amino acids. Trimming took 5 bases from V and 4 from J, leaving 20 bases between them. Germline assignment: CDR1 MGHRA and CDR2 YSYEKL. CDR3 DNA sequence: TGCGCCAGCAGCACTCAGTGGCAGGTTCAGTCCACCGGGGAGCTGTTTTTT. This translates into CASSTQWQVQSTGELFF.

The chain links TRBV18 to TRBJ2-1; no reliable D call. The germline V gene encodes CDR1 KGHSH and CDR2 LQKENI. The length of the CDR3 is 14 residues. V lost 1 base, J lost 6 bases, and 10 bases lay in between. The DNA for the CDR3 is TGTGCCAGCTCACCACGACCGGGCGGCAATGAGCAGTTCTTC. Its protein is CASSPRPGGNEQFF.

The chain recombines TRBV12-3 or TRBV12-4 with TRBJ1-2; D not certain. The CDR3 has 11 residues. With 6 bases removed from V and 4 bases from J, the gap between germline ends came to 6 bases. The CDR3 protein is CASRGFYGYTF. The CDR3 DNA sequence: TGTGCCAGCAGGGGTTTCTATGGCTACACCTTC.

CDR3 sequence: CASSHGTAQHNSPLHF. The CDR3 DNA follows: TGTGCCAGCAGCCATGGTACAGCCCAGCATAATTCACCCCTCCACTTT. The V gene is TRBV16, the J gene TRBJ1-6; D not resolved. The CDR3 is 16 amino acids. The ends were cut back, 3 bases at V and 5 bases at J, with 14 bases in the middle. Germline values: CDR1 KGHSY, CDR2 FQNENV.

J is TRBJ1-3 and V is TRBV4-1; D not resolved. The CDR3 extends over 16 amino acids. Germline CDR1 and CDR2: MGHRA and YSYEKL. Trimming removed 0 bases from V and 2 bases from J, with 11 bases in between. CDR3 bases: TGCGCCAGCAGCCAAGAACGGCTGGAGGCTGGAAACACCATATATTTT. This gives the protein CASSQERLEAGNTIYF.

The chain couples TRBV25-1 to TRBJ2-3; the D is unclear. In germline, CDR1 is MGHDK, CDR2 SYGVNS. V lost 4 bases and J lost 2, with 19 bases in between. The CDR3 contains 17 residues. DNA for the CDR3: TGTGCCAGCAGTGCCCATTTCACGACCACGCACACAGATACGCAGTATTTT. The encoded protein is CASSAHFTTTHTDTQYF.

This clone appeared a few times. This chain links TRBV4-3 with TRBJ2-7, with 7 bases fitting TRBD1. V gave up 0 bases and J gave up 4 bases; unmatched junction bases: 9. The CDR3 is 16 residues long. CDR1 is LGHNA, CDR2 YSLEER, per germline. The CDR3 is CASSQEAYRGVYEQYF. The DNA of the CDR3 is TGCGCCAGCAGCCAAGAGGCGTACAGGGGCGTTTACGAGCAGTACTTC.

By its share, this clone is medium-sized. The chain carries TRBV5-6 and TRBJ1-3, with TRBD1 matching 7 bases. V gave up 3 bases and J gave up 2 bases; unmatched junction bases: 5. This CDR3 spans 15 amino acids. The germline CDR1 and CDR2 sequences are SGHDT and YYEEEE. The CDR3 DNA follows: TGTGCCAGCAGCTACAGGGGATTTACTGGAAACACCATATATTTT. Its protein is CASSYRGFTGNTIYF.

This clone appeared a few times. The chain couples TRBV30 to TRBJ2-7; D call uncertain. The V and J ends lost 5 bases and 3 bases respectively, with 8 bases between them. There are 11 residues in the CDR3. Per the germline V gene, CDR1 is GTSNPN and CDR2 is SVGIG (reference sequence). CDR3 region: CAWRGNYEQYF. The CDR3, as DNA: TGTGCCTGGCGCGGAAACTACGAGCAGTACTTC. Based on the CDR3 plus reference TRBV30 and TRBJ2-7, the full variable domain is SQTIHQWPATLVQPVGSPLSLECTVEGTSNPNLYWYRQAAGRGLQLLFYSVGIGQISSEVPQNLSASRPQDRQFILSSKKLLLSDSGFYLCAWRGNYEQYFGPGTRLTVT.

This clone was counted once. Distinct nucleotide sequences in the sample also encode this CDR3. This CDR3 is CSAYGQDGTYTF. In DNA, the CDR3 is TGCAGCGCCTACGGACAGGATGGGACCTACACCTTC. The chain combines TRBV29-1 with TRBJ1-2; TRBD1 agrees at 7 bases. J gave up 10 bases and V 7 bases, and 12 bases lay outside the gene matches. Germline CDR1 is SQVTM and CDR2 is ANQGSEA. CDR3 size: 12 residues.

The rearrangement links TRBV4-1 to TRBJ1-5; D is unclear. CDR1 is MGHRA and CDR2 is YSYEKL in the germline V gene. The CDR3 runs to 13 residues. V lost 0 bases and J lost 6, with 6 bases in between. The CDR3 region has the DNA TGCGCCAGCAGCCAAGATTTTGGTCAGCCCCAGCATTTT. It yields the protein CASSQDFGQPQHF.

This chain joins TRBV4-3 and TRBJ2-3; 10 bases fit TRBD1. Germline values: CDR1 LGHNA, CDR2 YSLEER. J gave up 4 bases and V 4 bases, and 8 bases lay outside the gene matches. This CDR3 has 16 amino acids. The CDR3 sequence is CASSLTGQGVSDTQYF. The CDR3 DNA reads TGCGCCAGCAGCCTGACTGGACAGGGGGTTTCAGATACGCAGTATTTT.

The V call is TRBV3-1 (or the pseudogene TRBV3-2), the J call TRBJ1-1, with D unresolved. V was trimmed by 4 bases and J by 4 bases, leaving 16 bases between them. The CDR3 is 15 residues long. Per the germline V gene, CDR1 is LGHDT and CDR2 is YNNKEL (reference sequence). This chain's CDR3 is CASSPRTAVGTEAFF. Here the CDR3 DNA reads TGTGCCAGCAGCCCCCGGACCGCCGTGGGCACTGAAGCTTTCTTT.

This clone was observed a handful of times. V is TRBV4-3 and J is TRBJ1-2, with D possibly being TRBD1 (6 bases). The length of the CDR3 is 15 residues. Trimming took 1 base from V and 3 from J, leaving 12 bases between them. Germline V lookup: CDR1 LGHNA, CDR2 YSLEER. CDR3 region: CASSQALQGDYGYTF. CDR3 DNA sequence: TGCGCCAGCAGCCAAGCTTTACAGGGCGACTATGGCTACACCTTC.

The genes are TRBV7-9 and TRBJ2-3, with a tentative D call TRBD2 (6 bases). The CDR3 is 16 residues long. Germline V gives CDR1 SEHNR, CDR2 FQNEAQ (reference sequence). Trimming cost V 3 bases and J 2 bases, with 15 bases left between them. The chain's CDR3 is CASSFLRGEFTDTQYF. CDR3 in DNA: TGTGCCAGCAGCTTTTTGCGCGGGGAATTCACAGATACGCAGTATTTT.